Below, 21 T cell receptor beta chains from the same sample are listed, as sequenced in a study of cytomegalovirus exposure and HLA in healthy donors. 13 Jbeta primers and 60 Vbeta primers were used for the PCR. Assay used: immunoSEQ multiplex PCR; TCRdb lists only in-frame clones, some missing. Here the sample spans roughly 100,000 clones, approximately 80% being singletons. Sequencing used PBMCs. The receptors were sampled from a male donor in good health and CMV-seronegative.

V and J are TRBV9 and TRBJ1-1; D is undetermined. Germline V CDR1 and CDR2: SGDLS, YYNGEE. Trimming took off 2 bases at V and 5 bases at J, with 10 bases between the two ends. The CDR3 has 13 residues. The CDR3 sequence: CASSVSPGTEAFF. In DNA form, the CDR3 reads TGTGCCAGCAGCGTCTCTCCGGGGACTGAAGCTTTCTTT. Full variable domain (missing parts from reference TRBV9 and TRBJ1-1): DSGVTQTPKHLITATGQRVTLRCSPRSGDLSVYWYQQSLDQGLQFLIQYYNGEERAKGNILERFSAQQFPDLHSELNLSSLELGDSALYFCASSVSPGTEAFFGQGTRLTVV.

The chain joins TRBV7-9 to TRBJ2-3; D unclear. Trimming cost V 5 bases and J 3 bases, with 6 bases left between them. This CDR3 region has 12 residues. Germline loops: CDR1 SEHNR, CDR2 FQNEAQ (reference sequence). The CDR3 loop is CASSPQTDTQYF. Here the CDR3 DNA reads TGTGCCAGCAGCCCGCAGACAGATACGCAGTATTTT.

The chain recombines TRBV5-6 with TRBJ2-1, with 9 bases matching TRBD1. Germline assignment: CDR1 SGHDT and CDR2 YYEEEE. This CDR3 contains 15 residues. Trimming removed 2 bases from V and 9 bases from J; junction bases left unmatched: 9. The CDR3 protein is CASSLRTGVFVEQFF. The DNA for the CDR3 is TGTGCCAGCAGCTTAAGGACAGGGGTTTTTGTTGAGCAGTTCTTC.

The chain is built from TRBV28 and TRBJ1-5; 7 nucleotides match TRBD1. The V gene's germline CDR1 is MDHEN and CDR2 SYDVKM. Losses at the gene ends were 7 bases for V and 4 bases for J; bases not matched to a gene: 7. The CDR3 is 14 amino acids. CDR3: CASNPGTANQPQHF. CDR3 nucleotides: TGTGCCAGCAACCCCGGGACAGCGAATCAGCCCCAGCATTTT. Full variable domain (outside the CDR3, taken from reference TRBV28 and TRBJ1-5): DVKVTQSSRYLVKRTGEKVFLECVQDMDHENMFWYRQDPGLGLRLIYFSYDVKMKEKGDIPEGYSVSREKKERFSLILESASTNQTSMYLCASNPGTANQPQHFGDGTRLSIL.

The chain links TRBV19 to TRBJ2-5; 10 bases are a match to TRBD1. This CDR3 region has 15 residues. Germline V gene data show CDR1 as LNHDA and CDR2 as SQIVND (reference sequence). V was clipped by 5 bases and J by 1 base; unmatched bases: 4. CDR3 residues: CASSYRDRGQETQYF. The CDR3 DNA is TGTGCCAGTAGTTACCGGGACAGGGGCCAAGAGACCCAGTACTTC.

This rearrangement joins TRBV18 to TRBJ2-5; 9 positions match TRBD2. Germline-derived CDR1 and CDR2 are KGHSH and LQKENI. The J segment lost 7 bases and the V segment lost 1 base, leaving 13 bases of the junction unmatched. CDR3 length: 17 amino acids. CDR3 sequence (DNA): TGTGCCAGCTCACCACAGGTAGCGGGAGATAGTGATGCGACCCAGTACTTC. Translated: CASSPQVAGDSDATQYF.

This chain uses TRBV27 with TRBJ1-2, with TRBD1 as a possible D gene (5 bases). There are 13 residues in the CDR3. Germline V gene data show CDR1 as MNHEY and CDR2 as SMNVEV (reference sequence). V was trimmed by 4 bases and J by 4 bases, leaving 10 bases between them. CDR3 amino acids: CASSSLDSYGYTF. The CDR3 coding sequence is TGTGCCAGCAGTTCCCTAGACAGCTATGGCTACACCTTC.

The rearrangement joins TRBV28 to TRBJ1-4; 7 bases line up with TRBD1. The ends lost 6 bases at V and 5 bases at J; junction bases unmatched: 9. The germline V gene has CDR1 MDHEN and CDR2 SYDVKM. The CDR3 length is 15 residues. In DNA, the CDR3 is TGTGCCAGCAGCCCATTCGGGACAGAGAATGAAAAACTGTTTTTT. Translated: CASSPFGTENEKLFF.

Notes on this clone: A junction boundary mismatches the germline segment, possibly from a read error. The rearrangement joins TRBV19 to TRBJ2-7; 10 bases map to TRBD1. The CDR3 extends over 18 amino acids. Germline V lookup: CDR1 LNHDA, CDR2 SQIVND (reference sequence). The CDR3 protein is CASSQTGGRSLSSYEQSF. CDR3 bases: TGTGCCAGTAGCCAGACAGGGGGCCGGTCCCTTAGCTCCTACGAGCAGTCCTTC. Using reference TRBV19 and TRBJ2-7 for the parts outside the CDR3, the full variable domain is DGGITQSPKYLFRKEGQNVTLSCEQNLNHDAMYWYRQDPGQGLRLIYYSQIVNDFQKGDIAEGYSVSREKKESFPLTVTSAQKNPTAFYLCASSQTGGRSLSSYEQSFGPGTRLTVT.

In DNA form, the CDR3 reads TGTGCCAGCAGTTTATCCCTAGCAAAAAAGTACAATGAGCAGTTCTTC. Protein product: CASSLSLAKKYNEQFF. The rearrangement uses TRBV27 and TRBJ2-1, with D possibly matching TRBD2 (5 bases). Germline V gene lookup returns CDR1 MNHEY and CDR2 SMNVEV (reference sequence). The CDR3 runs 16 residues. V gave up 0 bases and J gave up 4 bases, with 13 bases separating them.

The CDR3 loop reads CASSQGGQNTDTQYF. The CDR3 DNA follows: TGTGCCAGCAGCCAAGGGGGACAGAACACAGATACGCAGTATTTT. The V gene is TRBV7-3, the J gene TRBJ2-3; 7 nucleotides match TRBD1. The CDR3 extends over 15 amino acids. The V and J ends lost 5 bases and 2 bases, in that order; junction bases with no gene match: 7. Germline V lookup: CDR1 SGHTA, CDR2 FQGTGA. Drawing the rest from reference TRBV7-3 and TRBJ2-3, the complete variable domain is GAGVSQTPSNKVTEKGKYVELRCDPISGHTALYWYRQSLGQGPEFLIYFQGTGAADDSGLPNDRFFAVRPEGSVSTLKIQRTERGDSAVYLCASSQGGQNTDTQYFGPGTRLTVL.

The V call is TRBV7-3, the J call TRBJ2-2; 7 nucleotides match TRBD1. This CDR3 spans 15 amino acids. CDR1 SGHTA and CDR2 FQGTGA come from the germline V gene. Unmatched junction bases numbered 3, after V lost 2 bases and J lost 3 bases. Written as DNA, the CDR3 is TGTGCCAGCAGCTTACACAGGGGTTACACCGGGGAGCTGTTTTTT. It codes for CASSLHRGYTGELFF. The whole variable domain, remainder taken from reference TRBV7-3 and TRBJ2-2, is GAGVSQTPSNKVTEKGKYVELRCDPISGHTALYWYRQSLGQGPEFLIYFQGTGAADDSGLPNDRFFAVRPEGSVSTLKIQRTERGDSAVYLCASSLHRGYTGELFFGEGSRLTVL.

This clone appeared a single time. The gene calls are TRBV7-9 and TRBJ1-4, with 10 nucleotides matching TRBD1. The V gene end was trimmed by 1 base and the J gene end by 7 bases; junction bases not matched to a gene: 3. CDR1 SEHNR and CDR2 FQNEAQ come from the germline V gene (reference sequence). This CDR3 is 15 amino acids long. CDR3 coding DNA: TGTGCCAGCAGCTTAGGACAGGGGGCGGGTGAAAAACTGTTTTTT. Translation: CASSLGQGAGEKLFF.

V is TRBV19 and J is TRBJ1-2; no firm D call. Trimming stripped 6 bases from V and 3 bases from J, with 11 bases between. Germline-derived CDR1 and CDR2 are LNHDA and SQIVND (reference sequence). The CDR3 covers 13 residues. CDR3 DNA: TGTGCCAGTAGACGGAGGACGGACTATGGCTACACCTTC. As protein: CASRRRTDYGYTF.

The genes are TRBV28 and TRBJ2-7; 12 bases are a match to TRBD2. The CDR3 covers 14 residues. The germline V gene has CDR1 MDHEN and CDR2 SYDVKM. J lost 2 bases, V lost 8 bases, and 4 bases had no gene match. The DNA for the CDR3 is TGTGCCAGCCAAAGACTAGCGGGAGCCTACGAGCAGTACTTC. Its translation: CASQRLAGAYEQYF.

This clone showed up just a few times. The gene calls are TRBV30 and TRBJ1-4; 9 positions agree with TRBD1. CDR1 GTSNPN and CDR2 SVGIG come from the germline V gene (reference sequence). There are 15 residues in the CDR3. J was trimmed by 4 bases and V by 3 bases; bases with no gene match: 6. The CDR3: CAWRGQGSGNEKLFF. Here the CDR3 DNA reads TGTGCCTGGAGGGGACAGGGATCCGGTAATGAAAAACTGTTTTTT.

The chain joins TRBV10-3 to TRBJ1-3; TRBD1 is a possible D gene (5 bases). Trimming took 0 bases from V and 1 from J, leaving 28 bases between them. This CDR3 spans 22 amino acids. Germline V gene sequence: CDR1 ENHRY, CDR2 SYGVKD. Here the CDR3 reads CAISESTLGAGHLTFSGNTIYF. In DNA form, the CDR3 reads TGTGCCATCAGTGAGTCGACGTTAGGGGCTGGCCACTTGACCTTTTCTGGAAACACCATATATTTT.

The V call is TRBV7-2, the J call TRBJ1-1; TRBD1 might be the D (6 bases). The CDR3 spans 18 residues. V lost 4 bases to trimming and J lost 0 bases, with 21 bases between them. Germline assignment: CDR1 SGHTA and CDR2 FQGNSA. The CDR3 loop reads CASSWGQGYPTMNTEAFF. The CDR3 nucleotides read TGTGCCAGCAGCTGGGGGCAGGGCTACCCTACGATGAACACTGAAGCTTTCTTT.

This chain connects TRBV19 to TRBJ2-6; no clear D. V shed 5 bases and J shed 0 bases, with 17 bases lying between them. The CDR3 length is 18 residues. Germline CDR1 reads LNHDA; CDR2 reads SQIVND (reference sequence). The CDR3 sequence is CASSSMAVPLSGANVLTF. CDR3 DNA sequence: TGTGCCAGTAGTTCCATGGCGGTGCCCCTCTCTGGGGCCAACGTCCTGACTTTC.

The DNA for the CDR3 is TGTGCCAGCAGTCTAGTCTCGGATGAAAAACTGTTTTTT. Its protein is CASSLVSDEKLFF. V and J are TRBV27 and TRBJ1-4; D call uncertain. The V end was cut by 5 bases, the J end by 6 bases, with 10 bases between. The CDR3 totals 13 residues. From germline, CDR1 is MNHEY and CDR2 SMNVEV (reference sequence).

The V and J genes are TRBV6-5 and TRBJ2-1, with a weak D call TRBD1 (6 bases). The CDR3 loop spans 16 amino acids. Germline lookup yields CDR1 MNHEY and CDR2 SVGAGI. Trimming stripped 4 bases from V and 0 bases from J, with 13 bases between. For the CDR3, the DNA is TGTGCCAGCAGTTCGGACAGCTTAAGCTCCTACAATGAGCAGTTCTTC. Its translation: CASSSDSLSSYNEQFF.